This TCR beta chain emerged from a study of shared clonotypes between healthy human individuals. CD45RA-negative memory and CD45RA+ naive subsets were split from the CD4+ cells. Sequencing used immunoSEQ multiplex PCR; TCRdb keeps in-frame clones, though not all of them. The sample includes 1.6 million or so clones, about 96% of them seen just once. After removal of 8 bases from V and 3 bases from J, the junction contained 5 bases not matched to a gene. In germline, CDR1 is SGHTA, CDR2 FQGNSA. The CDR3 is 13 amino acids. This chain joins TRBV7-2 and TRBJ2-7, with 9 bases fitting TRBD2. The receptor comes from a man aged 25-45 years in good health. Sequencing was done on a sample of naive CD4+ T cells sorted from blood. The subset was: CD45RA+ positively selected. The CDR3 DNA reads TGTGCCAGCGGAGCGGGAGGTTACTACGAGCAGTACTTC. Translation: CASGAGGYYEQYF.